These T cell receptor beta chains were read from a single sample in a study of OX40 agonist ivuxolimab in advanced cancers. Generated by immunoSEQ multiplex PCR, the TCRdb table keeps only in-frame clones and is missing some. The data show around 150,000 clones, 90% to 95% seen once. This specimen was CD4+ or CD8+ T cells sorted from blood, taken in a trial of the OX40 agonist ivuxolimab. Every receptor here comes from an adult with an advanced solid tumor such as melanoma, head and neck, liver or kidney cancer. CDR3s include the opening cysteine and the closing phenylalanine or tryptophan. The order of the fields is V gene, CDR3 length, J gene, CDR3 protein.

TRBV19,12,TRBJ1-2,CASSIRLGGYTF
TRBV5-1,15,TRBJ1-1,CASSLDVTGNTEAFF
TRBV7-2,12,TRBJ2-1,CASSPTGLTQFF
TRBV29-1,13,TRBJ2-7,CSVGGGGGTKQYF
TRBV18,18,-,CASSPPSGTSGSSYEQYF
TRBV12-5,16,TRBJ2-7,CASGLDAGQGPVEQYF
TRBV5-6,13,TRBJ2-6,CASTRAGANVLTF
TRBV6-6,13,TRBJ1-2,CASSYDGVYGYTF
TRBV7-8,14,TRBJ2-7,CASSWGDRSYEQYF
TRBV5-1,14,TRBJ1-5,CASSLQGSNQPQHF
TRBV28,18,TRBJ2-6,CASRLGQGRGSGANVLTF
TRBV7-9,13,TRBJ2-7,CASSLGEALEQYF
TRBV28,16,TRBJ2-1,CASSPRGSGPYNEQFF
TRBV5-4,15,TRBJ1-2,CASSQVRDPFYGYTF
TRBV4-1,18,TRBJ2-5,CASSQVRTSGSSGETQYF
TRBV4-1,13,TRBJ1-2,CASSQDRRYGYTF
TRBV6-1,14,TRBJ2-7,CASSFGSWSYEQYF
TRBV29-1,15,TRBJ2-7,CSVVEDSWSSYEQYF
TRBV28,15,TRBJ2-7,CASSLPTSGSYEQYF
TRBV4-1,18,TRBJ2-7,CASSQGGFAGWETYEQYF
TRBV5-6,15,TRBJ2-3,CASSLSPTNTDTQYF
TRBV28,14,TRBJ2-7,CASTQPRVPYEQYF
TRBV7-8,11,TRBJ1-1,CASSLGQLAFF
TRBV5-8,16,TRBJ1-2,CASSLERRGMNYGYTF
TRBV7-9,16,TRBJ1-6,CASSLALGANNSPLHF
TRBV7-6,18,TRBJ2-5,CASSWGGTSGFGGQTQYF
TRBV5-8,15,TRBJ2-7,CASSLYGTLSYEQYF
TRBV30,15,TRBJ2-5,CAWRGLAGGFETQYF